The rows below give T cell receptor beta chains drawn from one sample of a study of identifying expanded T cells in peripheral blood. This table comes from immunoSEQ multiplex PCR, and its TCRdb copy is limited to in-frame clones, with some not included. Of 120,000 or so clones in the sample, roughly 82% were seen once. The sample consisted of blood. The receptors stem from a person aged 18 to 75 in good health. Each CDR3 is given with its conserved first and last residue. The D gene is left open where the match is weak. Clone size is shown for a subset of rows, as once, few, many or a class of expanded clone.

TGTGCCACCACCGCGGGGGATAGGATTAACATTCAGTACTTC	CATTAGDRINIQYF	TRBV5-8	TRBD2	TRBJ2-4	-
TGCGCCAGCAGGGGTCTCTCTGGAAACACCATATATTTT	CASRGLSGNTIYF	TRBV5-1	-	TRBJ1-3	-
TGCGCCAGCAGCTTGGCCTTAGGGTTGGGCTACACCTTC	CASSLALGLGYTF	TRBV5-1	-	TRBJ1-2	-
TGCGCCAGCAGCCAATACGAGGGTGTAACTGAAGCTTTCTTT	CASSQYEGVTEAFF	TRBV4-3	-	TRBJ1-1	many
TGTGCCAGCAGTTATCGTACACTAGGGGAGCAGTACTTC	CASSYRTLGEQYF	TRBV27	-	TRBJ2-7	-
TGTGCCAGCAGCTTAACAGGTTTCTTGGCCTGGGATGAAGCTTTCTTT	CASSLTGFLAWDEAFF	TRBV7-9	-	TRBJ1-1	few
TGTGCCAGCAGCCCTGTAGCGGGGGCCCTAAACATTCAGTACTTC	CASSPVAGALNIQYF	TRBV6-5	TRBD2	TRBJ2-4	-
TGTGCCAGCAGCCAAGAACGGAACAGGGTCCCCTACGAGCAGTACTTC	CASSQERNRVPYEQYF	TRBV14	-	TRBJ2-7	once
TGTGCCAGCACCTTAGCCGGGGGCCTGCGATGGGATACGCAGTATTTT	CASTLAGGLRWDTQYF	TRBV27	-	TRBJ2-3	-
TGTGCCTGGAGTAGGAACGTGAACACTGAAGCTTTCTTT	CAWSRNVNTEAFF	TRBV30	-	TRBJ1-1	-
TGTGCCAGCAGTCCACGGACAGTTGAAGCTTTCTTT	CASSPRTVEAFF	TRBV6-6	-	TRBJ1-1	-
TGTGCCTGGAGTGTTCTAAATCCGGGACAGGGCGGCCGGGGCACTGAAGCTTTCTTT	CAWSVLNPGQGGRGTEAFF	TRBV30	TRBD1	TRBJ1-1	-
TGTGCCTGGAGTGTACGAGCAGCCCCGGGCTACACCTTC	CAWSVRAAPGYTF	TRBV30	-	TRBJ1-2	many
TGTGCCAGTAGTATGATTCGGGGCAAACTTAGGACTGAAGCTTTCTTT	CASSMIRGKLRTEAFF	TRBV19	-	TRBJ1-1	-
TGTGCCAGCACCAAAGCGAAGGGAGCAGCCTACGAGCAGTACTTC	CASTKAKGAAYEQYF	TRBV11-2	-	TRBJ2-7	-
TGCGCCAGCAGCCATCACACCTACGAGCAGTACTTC	CASSHHTYEQYF	TRBV4-1	-	TRBJ2-7	-
TGTGCCACCAGCAGGCGCGGGGCTACTTCCACCGGGGAGCTGTTTTTT	CATSRRGATSTGELFF	TRBV7-2	-	TRBJ2-2	-
TGCAGTGCTATCAGGGTCACTGAAGCTTTCTTT	CSAIRVTEAFF	TRBV20-1	-	TRBJ1-1	few
TGTGCCAGCAGCTTGAAGACAGGGACTGACTATGGCTACACCTTC	CASSLKTGTDYGYTF	TRBV5-8	TRBD1	TRBJ1-2	-
TGTGCCAGGGGGGCCGGGACAGCAAGCAGCACAGATACGCAGTATTTT	CARGAGTASSTDTQYF	TRBV5-8	TRBD1	TRBJ2-3	few
TGTGCCAGCAGCTTTGGGACAGATACGCAGTATTTT	CASSFGTDTQYF	TRBV7-9	-	TRBJ2-3	-
TGCGCCAGCAGCTTGGAGGGACCCACAGATACGCAGTATTTT	CASSLEGPTDTQYF	TRBV5-1	-	TRBJ2-3	-
TGTGCCAGCAGGACCGGGGACAGTTGGAACACTGAAGCTTTCTTT	CASRTGDSWNTEAFF	TRBV6-1	TRBD1	TRBJ1-1	once
TGTGCCTGGAGTTCCGGGACAGCCTACGAGCAGTACTTC	CAWSSGTAYEQYF	TRBV30	TRBD1	TRBJ2-7	-
TGTGCCTGGAGTGTCGGACAGGGAATAGAAGGCTACACCTTC	CAWSVGQGIEGYTF	TRBV30	TRBD1	TRBJ1-2	once
TGTGCCAGCAGCCCCCCCGGGACAAAGAACACTGAAGCTTTCTTT	CASSPPGTKNTEAFF	TRBV5-4	-	TRBJ1-1	-
TGTGCCATCAGTGAGGAGGACAGTACCTTCACCCCTTCCTATGGCTACACCTTC	CAISEEDSTFTPSYGYTF	TRBV10-3	-	TRBJ1-2	-
TGTGCCAGCAGCCTAGCCTCGACAGGGAGTACTGAAGCTTTCTTT	CASSLASTGSTEAFF	TRBV11-3	TRBD1	TRBJ1-1	-
TGTGCCAGCAGCATTCGACAGGGGGCGAACACCGGGGAGCTGTTTTTT	CASSIRQGANTGELFF	TRBV7-2	TRBD1	TRBJ2-2	few
TGTGCCAGCAGCTCAGTCCCCTACGACAGTACTAGCACAGATACGCAGTATTTT	CASSSVPYDSTSTDTQYF	TRBV11-2	-	TRBJ2-3	-
TGTGCCAGTAGTCCACGAGGGGACAGGGGGGACTACGAGCAGTACTTC	CASSPRGDRGDYEQYF	TRBV19	TRBD1	TRBJ2-7	-
TGTGCCAGCAGCCCAAGCATCGGACTAGACCAAGAGACCCAGTACTTC	CASSPSIGLDQETQYF	TRBV7-9	TRBD2	TRBJ2-5	-
TGCGCCAGCAGCTTGGGGGGAGGTAGTGAAAAACTGTTTTTT	CASSLGGGSEKLFF	TRBV5-1	-	TRBJ1-4	-
TGTGCCAGCAGTTCCTCGGCGGCGAACACCGGGGAGCTGTTTTTT	CASSSSAANTGELFF	TRBV6-5	-	TRBJ2-2	-
TGTGCCAGTGGCCGGTTGCCTGGAAACACCATATATTTT	CASGRLPGNTIYF	TRBV27	-	TRBJ1-3	-
TGCGCCAGCAGTGGTGGGACTAGCGACTACAATGAGCAGTTCTTC	CASSGGTSDYNEQFF	TRBV10-1	TRBD2	TRBJ2-1	once
TGTGCCAGCAGCTGGGACGGAATCTCGGCAACTAATGAAAAACTGTTTTTT	CASSWDGISATNEKLFF	TRBV7-2	-	TRBJ1-4	-